Below are 14 T cell receptor beta chains sequenced from a single sample in a study of OX40 agonist ivuxolimab in advanced cancers. Libraries were prepared by immunoSEQ multiplex PCR; TCRdb keeps only in-frame clonotypes and omits some of them. The profile shows approximately 98,000 clones, 70% to 85% of them singletons. The starting material was CD4+ or CD8+ T cells sorted from blood, obtained in a trial of the OX40 agonist ivuxolimab. The receptors originated from an adult with an advanced solid tumor such as melanoma, head and neck, liver or kidney cancer.

The chain links TRBV18 to TRBJ2-5; weak D call: TRBD1 (6 bases). The CDR3 runs to 15 residues. V lost 4 bases to trimming and J lost 4 bases, with 16 bases between them. Germline V gives CDR1 KGHSH, CDR2 LQKENI. The CDR3 reads CASSLSPGHRETQYF. CDR3 in DNA: TGTGCCAGCTCACTAAGCCCGGGACACCGAGAGACCCAGTACTTC.

The chain is built from TRBV14 and TRBJ2-6; D call uncertain. The germline V and J ends were trimmed by 3 bases and 8 bases, with 14 bases remaining between them. The CDR3 loop spans 15 amino acids. CDR1 is SGHDN and CDR2 is FVKESK in the germline V gene. Written as DNA, the CDR3 is TGTGCCAGCAGCCAGGCACTTGGAAAGACCAACGTCCTGACTTTC. Encoded protein: CASSQALGKTNVLTF.

The J gene is TRBJ2-3, the V gene TRBV5-1; 9 bases fit TRBD2. Germline CDR1 and CDR2: SGHRS and YFSETQ. This CDR3 is built from 15 residues. V shed 4 bases, J shed 6 bases, and the junction held 9 bases outside the gene matches. The CDR3 region has the DNA TGCGCCAGCAGCGGAGGACTAGCGCTGGGGGATACGCAGTATTTT. Residues: CASSGGLALGDTQYF.

The chain has TRBV5-1 and TRBJ2-2, with 7 bases lining up with TRBD1. Trimming took 1 base from V and 5 from J; bases not matched to a gene: 5. Per the germline V gene, CDR1 is SGHRS and CDR2 is YFSETQ. The CDR3 is made up of 15 amino acids. The CDR3 loop is CASSLTGDGTGELFF. The DNA of the CDR3 is TGCGCCAGCAGCTTGACAGGGGATGGGACCGGGGAGCTGTTTTTT.

V is TRBV4-1 and J is TRBJ1-1; maybe TRBD1 (5 bases). V was cut by 4 bases and J by 4 bases, with 10 bases left in between. Germline V lookup: CDR1 MGHRA, CDR2 YSYEKL. CDR3 length equals 13 residues. In DNA, the CDR3 is TGCGCCAGCAGCCGGAGGGACGTCACTGAAGCTTTCTTT. Translated, it gives CASSRRDVTEAFF.

The chain carries TRBV5-6 and TRBJ1-1; 7 nucleotides align to TRBD1. V was clipped by 2 bases and J by 6 bases; unmatched bases: 4. The CDR3 has 13 amino acids. CDR1 is SGHDT, CDR2 YYEEEE, per germline. The chain's CDR3 is CASSFQGGSEAFF. The CDR3 DNA is TGTGCCAGCAGCTTCCAGGGGGGGTCTGAAGCTTTCTTT.

The rearrangement links TRBV6-5 to TRBJ1-6; a weak D match, TRBD1 (5 bases). V was shortened by 10 bases and J by 0 bases, with 10 bases between the two germline ends. This CDR3 comprises 14 residues. Germline lookup yields CDR1 MNHEY and CDR2 SVGAGI. The CDR3: CATRGSSYNSPLHF. The DNA for the CDR3 is TGTGCCACCCGGGGGAGCTCCTATAATTCACCCCTCCACTTT.

This chain connects TRBV4-3 to TRBJ2-7; D perhaps matches TRBD2 (5 bases). The germline V gene encodes CDR1 LGHNA and CDR2 YSLEER. Trimming cost V 0 bases and J 4 bases, with 19 bases left between them. This CDR3 comprises 17 residues. CDR3: CASSQDRASPLLYEQYF. CDR3 DNA: TGCGCCAGCAGCCAAGATCGGGCTAGCCCACTACTATACGAGCAGTACTTC.

The chain recombines TRBV7-6 with TRBJ1-2; a weak D match, TRBD1 (6 bases). This CDR3 has 20 residues. The germline V and J ends were trimmed by 2 bases and 0 bases, with 25 bases remaining between them. In germline, CDR1 is SGHVS, CDR2 FNYEAQ. CDR3 in DNA: TGTGCCAGCAGCTTATTTAGAGGTTTGGACCCCCAGGGGCCTAACTATGGCTACACCTTC. Its protein is CASSLFRGLDPQGPNYGYTF.

CDR3 amino acids: CASSPGTSGGPHNEQFF. For the CDR3, the DNA is TGTGCCAGCTCACCCGGGACTAGCGGGGGTCCCCACAATGAGCAGTTCTTC. The chain links TRBV18 to TRBJ2-1; the match to TRBD2 covers 14 bases. Unmatched junction bases numbered 6, after V lost 3 bases and J lost 5 bases. This CDR3 is built from 17 residues. Germline V CDR1 and CDR2: KGHSH, LQKENI.

This chain uses TRBV13 with TRBJ2-3; no firm D call. The germline V gene encodes CDR1 PRHDT and CDR2 FYEKMQ (reference sequence). The V end was cut by 2 bases, the J end by 6 bases, with 15 bases between. This CDR3 is built from 15 residues. The CDR3 nucleotides read TGTGCCAGCAGCTTACCAGATCTAGATGGGGATACGCAGTATTTT. This gives the protein CASSLPDLDGDTQYF.

The chain uses TRBV4-3 and TRBJ1-4; TRBD1 matches at 7 bases. The CDR3 has 17 amino acids. Germline V gene sequence: CDR1 LGHNA, CDR2 YSLEER. The V segment lost 2 bases and the J segment 2 bases; nucleotides outside the gene matches: 8. The CDR3 sequence: CASSQLAQGGTNEKLFF. The CDR3, as DNA: TGCGCCAGCAGCCAATTGGCCCAGGGGGGCACTAATGAAAAACTGTTTTTT.

The rearrangement uses TRBV19 and TRBJ2-1; 8 bases match TRBD2. CDR3 size: 14 residues. CDR1 and CDR2 (germline): LNHDA, SQIVND (reference sequence). Losses at the gene ends were 6 bases for V and 6 bases for J; bases not matched to a gene: 7. Here the CDR3 DNA reads TGTGCCAGTAGCCACCCGACTAGCGTCAATGAGCAGTTCTTC. Translating it yields CASSHPTSVNEQFF.

V usage is TRBV2 and J usage is TRBJ1-2, with 7 bases that match TRBD1. The ends lost 7 bases at V and 2 bases at J; junction bases unmatched: 10. From germline, CDR1 is SNHLY and CDR2 FYNNEI. There are 15 residues in the CDR3. The CDR3 sequence: CASTPIRGTNYGYTF. The CDR3 DNA is TGTGCCAGCACTCCAATCAGGGGGACGAACTATGGCTACACCTTC.